The T cell receptor (beta chain) under discussion was sequenced for a study of cytomegalovirus exposure and HLA in healthy donors. Study results and limitations: While the bulk of TCR sequences proved rare, some public TCRs turned up in many donors. One later analysis, an examination of the 120 validation repertoires, found that first-cohort TCR clusters tended to co-occur in them. Confirmation in vitro established that a few CMV-associated chains were specific for CMV antigens.

Points on this clone: As yet, its antigen is unknown.

This CDR3 has 15 residues. After removal of 4 bases from V and 2 bases from J, the junction contained 8 bases not matched to a gene. Germline V gene lookup returns CDR1 SGHRS and CDR2 YFSETQ. Measured with immunoSEQ multiplex PCR; TCRdb has only the in-frame clones, and not every one. Counted here are roughly 300,000 clones, approximately 86% occurring once; the ten biggest clones make up approximately 1.1%. The receptor comes from a woman aged 25 to 39 in good health and CMV-seropositive. V usage is TRBV5-1 and J usage is TRBJ2-7; 8 bases map to TRBD1. The sequenced sample was PBMCs. The CDR3 DNA follows: TGCGCCAGCAGCAATAGACAGGGGTCTACCTACGAGCAGTACTTC. Its protein is CASSNRQGSTYEQYF. Filled out from reference TRBV5-1 and TRBJ2-7, the complete variable domain reads KAGVTQTPRYLIKTRGQQVTLSCSPISGHRSVSWYQQTPGQGLQFLFEYFSETQRNKGNFPGRFSGRQFSNSRSEMNVSTLELGDSALYLCASSNRQGSTYEQYFGPGTRLTVT.